This T cell receptor (beta chain) comes out of a study of cytomegalovirus exposure and HLA in healthy donors. PCR employed 60 Vbeta and 13 Jbeta primers. Method: immunoSEQ multiplex PCR; TCRdb's copy keeps in-frame clones and lacks some. Here the sample spans 90,000 to 110,000 clones, approximately 76% being singletons. The CDR3 covers 12 residues. CDR1 and CDR2 (germline): KGHSH, LQKENI. V was clipped by 1 base and J by 5 bases, with 6 bases between them. The receptor's source is a woman in her forties or fifties in good health and CMV-seropositive. The gene calls are TRBV18 and TRBJ2-7; possible D gene TRBD1, 6 bases. Sample: PBMCs. The CDR3 bases are TGTGCCAGCTCACCACAGGGGGACGAGCAGTACTTC. Encoded protein: CASSPQGDEQYF.